This T cell receptor (beta chain) was recovered during a study of blood T cell repertoires in COVID-19. Trimming shortened V by 5 bases and J by 2 bases, and 9 bases separated the two germline ends. Germline CDR1 is KGHDR and CDR2 is SFDVKD. There are 14 residues in the CDR3. In the authors' workflow: Estimation of nucleated cell counts was performed using reference gene primer amplification. TCRdb keeps only in-frame clones here, not all; method: immunoSEQ multiplex PCR. V and J calls plus clone size are reproduced from that table; the DNA served to infer D and trimming. The table records hundreds of thousands of clones, more than 85% of them present only once.

Sample: peripheral blood. This sequence joins TRBV24-1 and TRBJ1-5, with D unclear. This clonotype was obtained from a woman in her twenties or thirties with acute or convalescent COVID-19. DNA of the CDR3: TGTGCCACCAGTGCCGAAGGAGGCAATCAGCCCCAGCATTTT. Amino acids: CATSAEGGNQPQHF.